This T cell receptor beta chain was recorded in a study of shared clonotypes between healthy human individuals. At the level of the study: For every donor, three CD4 naive, three CD4 memory, two CD8 naive and one CD8 memory plates were used.

There were no recent acute infections or vaccinations among the donors, who were healthy HIV-negative adults. Caucasian adults living in Nashville, Tennessee, provided all samples. In the case of this clone: Its antigen is not known.

The ends were cut back, 5 bases at V and 3 bases at J, with 13 bases in the middle. CDR1 and CDR2 from the germline V gene are SGHVS and FNYEAQ. CDR3 size: 15 residues. Generated by immunoSEQ multiplex PCR, the TCRdb table keeps only in-frame clones and is missing some. The repertoire holds a few hundred thousand clones, with less than 85% as singletons. Notes on the study in general: Collection of samples was limited to blood; tissue repertoires likely differ.

This rearrangement joins TRBV7-6 to TRBJ2-2, with D possibly matching TRBD2 (5 bases). The specimen was memory CD4+ T cells sorted from blood. This sample's subset: CD45RA-negative fraction. The TCR originated in a man aged 25-45 years in good health. The CDR3 nucleotides are TGTGCCAGCAGCCCACGGGGATACGACACCGGGGAGCTGTTTTTT. Its translation is CASSPRGYDTGELFF.